What follows are 24 T cell receptor beta chains derived from one specimen sequenced in a study of OX40 agonist ivuxolimab in advanced cancers. Sequencing was performed with immunoSEQ multiplex PCR; in TCRdb, only in-frame clones are kept and a portion is missing. The sample has about 62,000 clones, around four fifths seen once. The sequenced sample was CD4+ or CD8+ T cells sorted from blood, obtained in a trial of the OX40 agonist ivuxolimab. The receptors come from an adult with an advanced solid tumor such as melanoma, head and neck, liver or kidney cancer.

In its sample, this clone was seen once. The chain has TRBV4-1 and TRBJ2-3; 8 bases fit TRBD2. The CDR3 spans 15 residues. J gave up 2 bases and V 1 base, and 2 bases lay outside the gene matches. The germline V gene has CDR1 MGHRA and CDR2 YSYEKL. The chain's CDR3 is CASSQVAGTTDTQYF. CDR3 nucleotide sequence: TGCGCCAGCAGCCAAGTAGCGGGAACCACAGATACGCAGTATTTT.

This clone turned up a few times. The rearrangement joins TRBV9 to TRBJ2-5; 7 bases align to TRBD2. This CDR3 is 15 amino acids long. Germline CDR1 reads SGDLS; CDR2 reads YYNGEE. J was trimmed by 3 bases and V by 4 bases; bases with no gene match: 9. The CDR3 DNA sequence: TGTGCCAGCAGCCTGGGGACTACCTTCGAAGAGACCCAGTACTTC. This gives the protein CASSLGTTFEETQYF.

The gene calls are TRBV6-5 and TRBJ2-3, with 13 positions matching TRBD2. The V gene's germline CDR1 is MNHEY and CDR2 SVGAGI. V lost 0 bases to trimming and J lost 3 bases; unmatched junction nucleotides: 0. This CDR3 is built from 16 residues. This CDR3 reads CASSYSTSGRTDTQYF. CDR3 coding DNA: TGTGCCAGCAGTTACTCGACTAGCGGGAGGACAGATACGCAGTATTTT.

The chain employs TRBV6-5 and TRBJ2-1, with TRBD2 identical over 9 bases. Germline-derived CDR1 and CDR2 are MNHEY and SVGAGI. J lost 3 bases, V lost 4 bases, and 4 bases had no gene match. The CDR3 contains 15 residues. The CDR3 sequence: CASSFSGRFYNEQFF. The CDR3 region has the DNA TGTGCCAGCAGTTTCAGCGGGAGGTTCTACAATGAGCAGTTCTTC.

The V gene is TRBV15, the J gene TRBJ2-2; D is perhaps TRBD2 (6 bases). The CDR3 consists of 16 residues. V shed 0 bases and J shed 4 bases, with 12 bases lying between them. Germline assignment: CDR1 LNHNV and CDR2 YYDKDF (reference sequence). The CDR3 loop reads CATSRDRESGTGELFF. In DNA form, the CDR3 reads TGTGCCACCAGCAGAGATCGGGAGTCGGGCACCGGGGAGCTGTTTTTT.

The rearrangement joins TRBV28 to TRBJ2-5, with D tentatively TRBD2 (6 bases). The CDR3 has 15 amino acids. Germline V gene lookup returns CDR1 MDHEN and CDR2 SYDVKM. Trimming took off 5 bases at V and 5 bases at J, with 18 bases between the two ends. The CDR3 region is CASSRPGEGRETQYF. For the CDR3, the DNA is TGTGCCAGCAGTAGGCCGGGGGAAGGACGCGAGACCCAGTACTTC.

V usage is TRBV4-1 and J usage is TRBJ1-2; TRBD1 might be the D (5 bases). V lost 11 bases and J lost 8, with 18 bases in between. The CDR3 length is 12 residues. Germline assignment: CDR1 MGHRA and CDR2 YSYEKL. CDR3 coding DNA: TGCGCCGAGCCCGGGGGGGTGGCAGGCTACACCTTC. It encodes CAEPGGVAGYTF.

The gene calls are TRBV2 and TRBJ2-7; 8 bases fit TRBD2. Germline lookup yields CDR1 SNHLY and CDR2 FYNNEI. Trimming removed 2 bases from V and 3 bases from J; junction bases left unmatched: 15. This CDR3 region has 18 residues. CDR3: CASSENGLAFTSDYEQYF. The CDR3 bases are TGTGCCAGCAGTGAAAACGGACTAGCATTTACTTCAGACTACGAGCAGTACTTC.

This clone was seen just once. The CDR3 reads CASSSDRKNYGYTF. CDR3 bases: TGTGCCAGCAGCTCGGACAGAAAAAACTATGGCTACACCTTC. The chain combines TRBV7-2 with TRBJ1-2; maybe TRBD1 (6 bases). Per the germline V gene, CDR1 is SGHTA and CDR2 is FQGNSA. V was pared by 4 bases and J by 2 bases, with 11 bases between. The CDR3 runs 14 residues.

V gene TRBV5-1 combines with J gene TRBJ2-3; D is uncertain. The CDR3 spans 11 residues. The germline V gene encodes CDR1 SGHRS and CDR2 YFSETQ. V was trimmed by 4 bases and J by 3 bases, leaving 3 bases between them. CDR3 bases: TGCGCCAGCAGCGATACAGATACGCAGTATTTT. Its translation is CASSDTDTQYF.

The chain uses TRBV7-2 and TRBJ2-2; D is uncertain. Germline assignment: CDR1 SGHTA and CDR2 FQGNSA. This CDR3 has 13 amino acids. The V end lost 5 bases, the J end lost 8 bases, and 12 bases lay between the germline ends. CDR3 amino acids: CASSLGGFGELFF. CDR3 coding DNA: TGTGCCAGCAGCCTAGGCGGATTTGGGGAGCTGTTTTTT.

Here the CDR3 reads CASSLTPGMVHEQYF. DNA of the CDR3: TGTGCCAGCAGCTTAACCCCGGGAATGGTCCACGAGCAGTACTTC. This chain uses TRBV7-2 with TRBJ2-7; a possible D gene is TRBD2 (5 bases). The CDR3 extends over 15 amino acids. V was shortened by 2 bases and J by 5 bases, with 16 bases between the two germline ends. Germline CDR1 and CDR2: SGHTA and FQGNSA.

CDR3 protein: CASSLEVVEANVLTF. The CDR3, as DNA: TGTGCCAGCAGCTTGGAAGTAGTGGAGGCCAACGTCCTGACTTTC. The chain carries TRBV5-5 and TRBJ2-6; no clear D gene. Germline CDR1 SGHKS, CDR2 YYEKEE (reference sequence). V shed 0 bases and J shed 6 bases, with 10 bases lying between them. The CDR3 is 15 residues long.

This clone appeared a single time. The chain carries TRBV10-1 and TRBJ2-1; 10 positions match TRBD2. The germline V gene has CDR1 WNHNN and CDR2 SYGVQD (reference sequence). V shed 7 bases and J 4 bases; nucleotides not matched to a gene: 4. CDR3 size: 14 residues. This CDR3 is CASILAGLYNEQFF. CDR3 DNA sequence: TGCGCCAGCATACTAGCGGGATTATACAATGAGCAGTTCTTC.

This clone was detected only once. The chain couples TRBV5-1 to TRBJ1-1; D ambiguous. Trimming cost V 0 bases and J 4 bases, with 4 bases left between them. Germline-derived CDR1 and CDR2 are SGHRS and YFSETQ. The CDR3 runs to 12 residues. CDR3 nucleotide sequence: TGCGCCAGCAGCTTGGTTGGCACTGAAGCTTTCTTT. This translates into CASSLVGTEAFF. The full variable domain, with the rest looked up from reference TRBV5-1 and TRBJ1-1, is KAGVTQTPRYLIKTRGQQVTLSCSPISGHRSVSWYQQTPGQGLQFLFEYFSETQRNKGNFPGRFSGRQFSNSRSEMNVSTLELGDSALYLCASSLVGTEAFFGQGTRLTVV.

The CDR3 loop reads CASSVGGVGEQYF. In DNA form, the CDR3 reads TGTGCCAGCAGCGTAGGGGGAGTTGGCGAGCAGTACTTC. The V gene is TRBV9, the J gene TRBJ2-5, with D perhaps TRBD2 (5 bases). The J call may not be correct, given that the DNA end is closer to TRBJ2-7. CDR1 is SGDLS, CDR2 YYNGEE, per germline. The CDR3 loop spans 13 amino acids.

The V and J genes are TRBV10-3 and TRBJ2-5; the match to TRBD1 covers 10 bases. Germline CDR1 ENHRY, CDR2 SYGVKD. This CDR3 is built from 15 residues. V shed 2 bases, J shed 5 bases, and the junction held 5 bases outside the gene matches. The CDR3 DNA reads TGTGCCATCAGTGAGGACAGGGGGCTTTCGGAGACCCAGTACTTC. This codes for CAISEDRGLSETQYF.

The J gene is TRBJ1-5, the V gene TRBV28; 9 bases are shared with TRBD1. Germline CDR1 reads MDHEN; CDR2 reads SYDVKM. The CDR3 sequence is 19 residues long. V was clipped by 7 bases and J by 6 bases; unmatched bases: 22. The CDR3 nucleotides are TGTGCCAGCAACTTAAGGATTAGGTTGGGGACAGGGATCGTTCAGCCCCAGCATTTT. This translates into CASNLRIRLGTGIVQPQHF.

The chain uses TRBV6-5 and TRBJ2-1; 8 bases are shared with TRBD2. CDR1 is MNHEY, CDR2 SVGAGI, per germline. Trimming at V came to 5 bases and at J to 2 bases, leaving 5 bases not matched to a gene. This CDR3 spans 15 amino acids. The DNA for the CDR3 is TGTGCCAGCAGTCGACTAGCGCAGACCTACAATGAGCAGTTCTTC. It is translated as CASSRLAQTYNEQFF.

The chain employs TRBV11-3 and TRBJ2-3, with 8 bases fitting TRBD1. The CDR3 contains 15 residues. V lost 5 bases and J lost 5; bases outside the gene matches: 9. Germline CDR1 reads SGHNT; CDR2 reads YENEEA. For the CDR3, the DNA is TGTGCCAGCAGCCCCGCGGACAGGGCGGAAGATACGCAGTATTTT. It yields the protein CASSPADRAEDTQYF.

V gene TRBV5-8 combines with J gene TRBJ2-7; 8 bases match TRBD2. The CDR3 is 14 residues long. Looked up from germline, CDR1 is SGHTS and CDR2 is YDEGEE. With V trimmed by 6 bases and J by 3 bases, 8 bases remained unmatched. The CDR3 is CASIGGDYYYEQYF. Written as DNA, the CDR3 is TGTGCCAGCATCGGGGGGGACTACTACTACGAGCAGTACTTC.

This sequence joins TRBV7-8 and TRBJ2-3; a weak D match, TRBD1 (5 bases). Trimming stripped 1 base from V and 8 bases from J, with 13 bases between. The CDR3 spans 14 residues. Germline V CDR1 and CDR2: SGHVS, FQNEAQ. CDR3 residues: CASSLGRVEGTQYF. The CDR3 DNA is TGTGCCAGCAGCTTAGGCAGGGTGGAAGGTACGCAGTATTTT.

On this clone: Additional DNA sequences in this sample encode the identical CDR3. The gene calls are TRBV6-1 and TRBJ2-1; D is ambiguous. Trimming removed 6 bases at V and 4 bases at J, with 7 bases between. The germline V gene has CDR1 MNHNS and CDR2 SASEGT. The CDR3 is 12 amino acids. CDR3 amino acids: CASRVDYNEQFF. In DNA, the CDR3 is TGTGCCAGCAGAGTCGATTACAATGAGCAGTTCTTC.

The CDR3 region has the DNA TGTGCCAGCAGCTTAGGGCAGGGGATCTTGCGGAACTATGGCTACACCTTC. Translating gives CASSLGQGILRNYGYTF. J is TRBJ1-2 and V is TRBV11-2, with D perhaps TRBD1 (6 bases). Trimming pared 1 base from V and 2 bases from J, leaving 17 bases between. This CDR3 is built from 17 residues. Germline V CDR1 and CDR2: SGHAT, FQNNGV.